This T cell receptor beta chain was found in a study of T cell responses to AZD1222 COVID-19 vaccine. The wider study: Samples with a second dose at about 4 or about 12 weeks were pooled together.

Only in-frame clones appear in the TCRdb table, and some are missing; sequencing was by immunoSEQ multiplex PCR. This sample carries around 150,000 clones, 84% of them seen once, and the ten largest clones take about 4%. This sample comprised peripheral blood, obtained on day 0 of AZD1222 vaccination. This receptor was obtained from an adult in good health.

CDR3 region: CASKYDRSNEQFF. The CDR3 nucleotides are TGTGCCAGCAAGTATGACCGGAGTAATGAGCAGTTCTTC. The J gene is TRBJ2-1, the V gene TRBV12-3 or TRBV12-4; D is ambiguous. The germline V and J ends were trimmed by 7 bases and 7 bases, with 14 bases remaining between them. This CDR3 region has 13 residues.